Below, 5 T cell receptor beta chains from the same sample are listed, as sequenced in a study of Tregs in tolerant kidney transplant recipients. The data were produced by immunoSEQ multiplex PCR, yet TCRdb's version contains in-frame clones alone and is incomplete. Reported are about 30,000 clones; the ten largest clones contain approximately 15%. The source material was CD8+ T cells from blood, sampled before the transplant. The receptor set was obtained from a human donor who received a combined kidney and bone marrow transplant.

Details on this clone: The observed sequence ends 3 residues before the CDR3 terminus, with the missing tail filled in from the germline J gene. V usage is TRBV6-1 and J usage is TRBJ2-7; tentatively, D is TRBD2 (6 bases). With 4 bases removed from V and 0 bases from J, the gap between germline ends came to 13 bases. Germline V lookup: CDR1 MNHNS, CDR2 SASEGT. This CDR3 is built from 15 residues. Incomplete CDR3 DNA: TGTGCCAGCAGTGGCTTCGCGGGAAGCTCCTACGAG. This codes for CASSGFAGSSYE. The whole CDR3 sequence is CASSGFAGSSYEQYF.

A word on this clone: The read falls 3 residues short of the CDR3 end, and the missing part is taken from the germline J gene. The chain combines TRBV11-2 with TRBJ2-7; TRBD1 might be the D (6 bases). V gave up 7 bases and J gave up 2 bases, with 15 bases separating them. This CDR3 comprises 14 residues. CDR1 and CDR2 (germline): SGHAT, FQNNGV. The part of the CDR3 DNA that was read is TGTGCCAGCACGCGGACAGCGGAAGCCTACGAG. It specifies CASTRTAEAYE. The whole CDR3 is CASTRTAEAYEQYF. The variable domain in full, with the rest retrieved from reference TRBV11-2 and TRBJ2-7, is EAGVAQSPRYKIIEKRQSVAFWCNPISGHATLYWYQQILGQGPKLLIQFQNNGVVDDSQLPKDRFSAERLKGVDSTLKIQPAKLEDSAVYLCASTRTAEAYEQYFGPGTRLTVT.

To note about this clone: From the germline J gene comes the end of the CDR3, since the read stops 3 residues before it. The genes are TRBV19 and TRBJ2-1; 9 positions match TRBD1. Germline V lookup: CDR1 LNHDA, CDR2 SQIVND (reference sequence). V lost 6 bases and J lost 7; bases outside the gene matches: 4. CDR3 size: 13 residues. The CDR3 region is CASSLQGANEQFF. The CDR3 bases that were read are TGTGCCAGTAGCTTACAGGGGGCGAATGAG.

With respect to this clone: The CDR3 end falls 3 residues outside the read, so it is completed with the germline J gene. The V and J genes are TRBV19 and TRBJ2-3, with D perhaps TRBD1 (6 bases). The CDR3 runs to 14 residues. Germline V gives CDR1 LNHDA, CDR2 SQIVND (reference sequence). The CDR3 here is CASSIHPPTGTQYF. CDR3 DNA, as far as it was read: TGTGCCAGTAGTATCCACCCTCCGACAGGCACG.

Concerning this clone itself: The read halts 3 residues ahead of the CDR3 end, with the missing end drawn from the germline J gene. V is TRBV5-4 and J is TRBJ2-7, with D maybe TRBD1 (5 bases). The CDR3 is made up of 13 amino acids. Trimming cost V 7 bases and J 3 bases, with 14 bases left between them. Germline V CDR1 and CDR2: SGHNT, YYREEE (reference sequence). The sequenced CDR3 bases are TGTGCCAGCCGCCAGGACACCTACTACGAG. Translation: CASRQDTYYE. The CDR3 reads in full as CASRQDTYYEQYF. Supplemented by reference TRBV5-4 and TRBJ2-7, the full variable domain reads ETGVTQSPTHLIKTRGQQVTLRCSSQSGHNTVSWYQQALGQGPQFIFQYYREEENGRGNFPPRFSGLQFPNYSSELNVNALELDDSALYLCASRQDTYYEQYFGPGTRLTVT.